Each of the 21 T cell receptor beta chains below was sequenced from the same sample in a study of blood T cell repertoires in COVID-19. Repertoires were generated with immunoSEQ multiplex PCR, while TCRdb's copy carries only in-frame clones and drops some. The sample has hundreds of thousands of clones, 89% seen once. Sample: peripheral blood. Every receptor here comes from a man between 60 and 70 years old who had recovered from COVID-19.

The chain is built from TRBV15 and TRBJ2-3; tentatively, D is TRBD2 (6 bases). CDR3 size: 14 residues. V was shortened by 0 bases and J by 6 bases, with 10 bases between the two germline ends. Looked up from germline, CDR1 is LNHNV and CDR2 is YYDKDF (reference sequence). CDR3 sequence: CATSRELASDTQYF. Written as DNA, the CDR3 is TGTGCCACCAGCAGAGAACTAGCCTCGGATACGCAGTATTTT.

This chain links TRBV18 with TRBJ2-5; 8 nucleotides line up with TRBD1. This CDR3 region has 16 residues. Germline CDR1 and CDR2: KGHSH and LQKENI. The junction had 14 bases not matched to a gene; V was cut back by 4 bases and J by 7 bases. CDR3 nucleotide sequence: TGTGCCAGCTCACGACCGACAGGGGTCTTAGGTGGGACCCAGTACTTC. Translated: CASSRPTGVLGGTQYF.

The V call is TRBV7-2, the J call TRBJ1-2, with a weak D call TRBD1 (6 bases). Germline-derived CDR1 and CDR2 are SGHTA and FQGNSA. Trimming left V 4 bases short and J 1 base short, with 10 bases between. The CDR3 loop spans 14 amino acids. The CDR3 coding sequence is TGTGCCAGCAGCTCGGACAGAGTTAACTATGGCTACACCTTC. It is translated as CASSSDRVNYGYTF.

This clone has a single count. The chain joins TRBV7-2 to TRBJ1-2, with 7 bases matching TRBD1. Germline trimming cut 3 bases from V and 4 bases from J; bases unmatched to any gene: 2. Germline V gene lookup returns CDR1 SGHTA and CDR2 FQGNSA. CDR3 length: 13 residues. The CDR3: CASSFRGPYGYTF. The DNA for the CDR3 is TGTGCCAGCAGCTTTAGGGGGCCCTATGGCTACACCTTC.

The count of this clone is one. V usage is TRBV9 and J usage is TRBJ2-4; TRBD1 agrees at 9 bases. Trimming removed 4 bases from V and 8 bases from J; junction bases left unmatched: 10. Germline CDR1 and CDR2: SGDLS and YYNGEE. The CDR3 length is 15 residues. The CDR3 here is CASSSPGQGVHIQYF. The CDR3, as DNA: TGTGCCAGCAGCTCCCCGGGACAGGGTGTACACATTCAGTACTTC.

This sequence joins TRBV9 and TRBJ2-5; 9 nucleotides match TRBD2. V lost 0 bases, J lost 5 bases, and 2 bases stayed unmatched. CDR3 length: 14 residues. Germline CDR1 reads SGDLS; CDR2 reads YYNGEE. The CDR3 DNA reads TGTGCCAGCAGCGTAGTAGCGGGGGAGGAGACCCAGTACTTC. It specifies CASSVVAGEETQYF.

This chain joins TRBV29-1 and TRBJ1-2; TRBD1 matches 8 bases. This CDR3 is built from 13 residues. Germline values: CDR1 SQVTM, CDR2 ANQGSEA. Germline trimming cut 4 bases from V and 0 bases from J; bases unmatched to any gene: 1. The CDR3 nucleotides read TGCAGCGTTGGGACAGGGACTAACTATGGCTACACCTTC. This encodes CSVGTGTNYGYTF.

The gene calls are TRBV7-9 and TRBJ1-1, with 10 bases aligning to TRBD1. Germline V gene data show CDR1 as SEHNR and CDR2 as FQNEAQ (reference sequence). CDR3 length: 14 amino acids. V lost 1 base to trimming and J lost 12 bases; unmatched junction nucleotides: 8. The CDR3 nucleotides are TGTGCCAGCAGCTTAGTCGCGACAGGGGGCTTTCCTTTCTTT. This codes for CASSLVATGGFPFF.

CDR3 amino acids: CASRKGQGGNQPQHF. The CDR3, as DNA: TGTGCCAGCAGGAAGGGCCAGGGGGGCAATCAGCCCCAGCATTTT. The chain recombines TRBV2 with TRBJ1-5; 7 bases map to TRBD1. CDR3 length equals 15 residues. V was clipped by 6 bases and J by 2 bases; unmatched bases: 7. Germline V gives CDR1 SNHLY, CDR2 FYNNEI. Combining the CDR3 with reference TRBV2 and TRBJ1-5 gives the whole variable domain EPEVTQTPSHQVTQMGQEVILRCVPISNHLYFYWYRQILGQKVEFLVSFYNNEISEKSEIFDDQFSVERPDGSNFTLKIRSTKLEDSAMYFCASRKGQGGNQPQHFGDGTRLSIL.

This chain connects TRBV27 to TRBJ2-3, with TRBD2 matching 7 bases. With V trimmed by 2 bases and J by 2 bases, 4 bases remained unmatched. Germline V gene sequence: CDR1 MNHEY, CDR2 SMNVEV (reference sequence). This CDR3 is built from 15 residues. The CDR3 DNA reads as TGTGCCAGCAGTTTAAAGCTAGCGGCCACAGATACGCAGTATTTT. It encodes CASSLKLAATDTQYF.

This clone was picked up a small number of times. J is TRBJ2-7 and V is TRBV28, with D possibly TRBD2 on 6 matching bases. The CDR3 loop spans 14 amino acids. Germline assignment: CDR1 MDHEN and CDR2 SYDVKM. Trimming stripped 3 bases from V and 3 bases from J, with 12 bases between. The CDR3 DNA sequence: TGTGCCAGCAGTTTGGGGGGTACCCTCTACGAGCAGTACTTC. Amino acids: CASSLGGTLYEQYF.

This clone turned up a few times. The V and J genes are TRBV3-1 (or the pseudogene TRBV3-2) and TRBJ2-7; 8 positions agree with TRBD1. The CDR3 runs 15 residues. The germline CDR1 and CDR2 sequences are LGHDT and YNNKEL (reference sequence). With 4 bases clipped from V and 4 bases from J, the junction kept 9 bases outside the gene matches. CDR3 residues: CASSPTGGSLYEQYF. The CDR3 DNA follows: TGTGCCAGCAGCCCAACAGGGGGATCTCTTTACGAGCAGTACTTC.

This CDR3 is CASSPGQGNEKLFF. Written as DNA, the CDR3 is TGTGCCAGCAGCCCTGGTCAGGGCAATGAAAAACTGTTTTTT. The rearrangement uses TRBV2 and TRBJ1-4; a weak D match, TRBD1 (5 bases). CDR3 length equals 14 residues. V lost 6 bases and J 5 bases, leaving 13 bases between the germline ends. Germline V gives CDR1 SNHLY, CDR2 FYNNEI.

The chain carries TRBV7-2 and TRBJ2-7, with TRBD1 identical over 7 bases. This CDR3 is built from 15 residues. The J segment lost 1 base and the V segment lost 1 base, leaving 4 bases of the junction unmatched. Germline V gene data show CDR1 as SGHTA and CDR2 as FQGNSA. CDR3 in amino acids: CASSLGLTGSYEQYF. DNA of the CDR3: TGTGCCAGCAGCTTAGGACTGACAGGGTCCTACGAGCAGTACTTC.

The chain carries TRBV5-8 and TRBJ1-5; D unclear. From germline, CDR1 is SGHTS and CDR2 YDEGEE. The CDR3 has 13 amino acids. The V gene lost 4 bases and the J gene lost 4 bases, with 9 bases spanning the gap. Written as DNA, the CDR3 is TGTGCCAGCAGCCTACGACTTAATCAGCCCCAGCATTTT. Encoded protein: CASSLRLNQPQHF.

The V gene is TRBV9, the J gene TRBJ2-5; 8 positions match TRBD1. Per the germline V gene, CDR1 is SGDLS and CDR2 is YYNGEE. V shed 4 bases and J 5 bases; nucleotides not matched to a gene: 10. The CDR3 totals 15 residues. The chain's CDR3 is CASSFSQGDGETQYF. In DNA form, the CDR3 reads TGTGCCAGCAGCTTCTCACAGGGGGACGGGGAGACCCAGTACTTC.

The rearrangement uses TRBV6-1 and TRBJ2-1; 11 nucleotides match TRBD1. Per the germline V gene, CDR1 is MNHNS and CDR2 is SASEGT. J gave up 6 bases and V 8 bases, and 9 bases lay outside the gene matches. The CDR3 has 15 amino acids. The chain's CDR3 is CASWHGQGAGNEQFF. DNA of the CDR3: TGTGCCAGCTGGCACGGACAGGGGGCAGGCAATGAGCAGTTCTTC.

The gene calls are TRBV5-1 and TRBJ2-7, with D possibly being TRBD1 (5 bases). Trimming removed 0 bases from V and 5 bases from J, with 15 bases in between. CDR1 SGHRS and CDR2 YFSETQ come from the germline V gene. The CDR3 is 15 amino acids. The CDR3, as DNA: TGCGCCAGCAGCTTGGTACCCACAGGCTACGACGAGCAGTACTTC. It encodes CASSLVPTGYDEQYF.

The chain carries TRBV18 and TRBJ1-1; unclear D gene. Germline CDR1 is KGHSH and CDR2 is LQKENI. The germline V and J ends were trimmed by 5 bases and 1 base, with 8 bases remaining between them. This CDR3 has 13 amino acids. As DNA, the CDR3 is TGTGCCAGCTCAGACTCGGGGAACACTGAAGCTTTCTTT. Translation gives CASSDSGNTEAFF.

The rearrangement links TRBV27 to TRBJ1-5; tentative D call: TRBD1 (5 bases). Per the germline V gene, CDR1 is MNHEY and CDR2 is SMNVEV (reference sequence). The V and J ends lost 6 bases and 0 bases respectively, with 12 bases between them. This CDR3 region has 15 residues. The CDR3 DNA is TGTGCCAGCAGACCCATGGGGGGTAGCAATCAGCCCCAGCATTTT. Translated: CASRPMGGSNQPQHF.

This sequence joins TRBV5-6 and TRBJ1-1; 7 nucleotides line up with TRBD1. The CDR3 contains 14 residues. Trimming took 3 bases from V and 3 from J; bases not matched to a gene: 5. The germline gives CDR1 SGHDT, CDR2 YYEEEE. The CDR3 is CASSSRDRHTEAFF. CDR3 in DNA: TGTGCCAGCAGCTCCCGGGACAGACACACTGAAGCTTTCTTT.